Each of the 22 T cell receptor beta chains below was sequenced from the same sample in a study of cytomegalovirus exposure and HLA in healthy donors. 60 Vbeta and 13 Jbeta primers were used in PCR. Only in-frame clones appear in the TCRdb table, and some are missing; sequencing was by immunoSEQ multiplex PCR. The table lists about 190,000 clones, 65% to 85% of them singletons. Sequenced: PBMCs. The receptors were sampled from a woman between 18 and 29 years old in good health and CMV-seronegative.

The chain uses TRBV30 and TRBJ1-2, with TRBD1 as a possible D gene (5 bases). Trimming took off 4 bases at V and 7 bases at J, with 22 bases between the two ends. The CDR3 runs to 15 residues. CDR1 is GTSNPN and CDR2 is SVGIG in the germline V gene (reference sequence). The CDR3 here is CAWNAPRVGAPGYTF. Here the CDR3 DNA reads TGTGCCTGGAATGCACCCCGGGTAGGGGCCCCTGGCTACACCTTC.

The chain links TRBV14 to TRBJ1-5; tentatively, D is TRBD1 (6 bases). The germline V gene encodes CDR1 SGHDN and CDR2 FVKESK. The V end lost 4 bases, the J end lost 2 bases, and 9 bases lay between the germline ends. The CDR3 extends over 14 amino acids. The CDR3: CASSRAGGNQPQHF. CDR3 nucleotides: TGTGCCAGCAGCCGGGCAGGGGGCAATCAGCCCCAGCATTTT.

The rearrangement uses TRBV11-1 and TRBJ1-6, with D perhaps matching TRBD1 (5 bases). The CDR3 runs 17 residues. The V end lost 4 bases, the J end lost 0 bases, and 13 bases lay between the germline ends. Germline values: CDR1 SGHAT, CDR2 FQDESV (reference sequence). Written as DNA, the CDR3 is TGTGCCAGCAGCTCGCTTGGGGGGAGCTCCTATAATTCACCCCTCCACTTT. Its protein product is CASSSLGGSSYNSPLHF.

This sequence joins TRBV6-5 and TRBJ1-5; 7 nucleotides align to TRBD1. Per germline, CDR1 MNHEY and CDR2 SVGAGI. V lost 0 bases to trimming and J lost 5 bases; unmatched junction nucleotides: 7. The CDR3 has 16 amino acids. In DNA form, the CDR3 reads TGTGCCAGCAGTTACTCCCGACAGGGTTGGGATCAGCCCCAGCATTTT. Amino acids: CASSYSRQGWDQPQHF.

The chain has TRBV5-1 and TRBJ2-3; 10 positions match TRBD1. This CDR3 comprises 15 residues. J was trimmed by 8 bases and V by 0 bases; bases with no gene match: 6. Germline V gives CDR1 SGHRS, CDR2 YFSETQ. The CDR3 reads CASSLGRDRGSTQYF. DNA for the CDR3: TGCGCCAGCAGCTTGGGCCGGGACAGGGGCAGTACGCAGTATTTT.

This clone has just a few counts. The chain has TRBV4-2 and TRBJ2-7; possible D gene TRBD1, 6 bases. Trimming took off 1 base at V and 2 bases at J, with 9 bases between the two ends. The germline gives CDR1 LGHNA, CDR2 YNFKEQ. The CDR3 length is 14 residues. The CDR3, as DNA: TGTGCCAGCAGCCAAGTACCAGGGGCCTACGAGCAGTACTTC. This sequence encodes CASSQVPGAYEQYF.

The chain couples TRBV9 to TRBJ2-5, with 7 positions matching TRBD1. Germline CDR1 SGDLS, CDR2 YYNGEE. This CDR3 has 16 amino acids. The V gene end was trimmed by 0 bases and the J gene end by 4 bases; junction bases not matched to a gene: 9. CDR3 in amino acids: CASSVGAGGAVETQYF. CDR3 in DNA: TGTGCCAGCAGCGTAGGGGCAGGGGGTGCCGTAGAGACCCAGTACTTC.

The chain couples TRBV5-4 to TRBJ1-2; TRBD1 matches 9 bases. The CDR3 is 12 residues long. The V gene end was trimmed by 6 bases and the J gene end by 8 bases; junction bases not matched to a gene: 5. CDR1 SGHNT and CDR2 YYREEE come from the germline V gene (reference sequence). The CDR3 coding sequence is TGTGCCAGCACCGGGACAGGGATCGGCTACACCTTC. As protein: CASTGTGIGYTF.

This clone showed up just a few times. The gene calls are TRBV7-9 and TRBJ1-2; D is uncertain. Trimming pared 5 bases from V and 1 base from J, leaving 11 bases between. The CDR3 loop spans 14 amino acids. Germline CDR1 reads SEHNR; CDR2 reads FQNEAQ (reference sequence). CDR3 loop: CASSPSGGNYGYTF. CDR3 sequence (DNA): TGTGCCAGCAGCCCGTCGGGAGGTAACTATGGCTACACCTTC.

J is TRBJ1-5 and V is TRBV5-5, with D uncertain. The CDR3 has 14 amino acids. Germline V gene lookup returns CDR1 SGHKS and CDR2 YYEKEE (reference sequence). V was cut by 0 bases and J by 0 bases, with 4 bases left in between. The CDR3 DNA is TGTGCCAGCAGCTTGGTTATTAGCAATCAGCCCCAGCATTTT. Protein sequence: CASSLVISNQPQHF.

The rearrangement links TRBV6-1 to TRBJ1-3; TRBD1 matches 7 bases. Germline V gene sequence: CDR1 MNHNS, CDR2 SASEGT. V lost 7 bases, J lost 1 base, and 4 bases stayed unmatched. CDR3 size: 14 residues. The CDR3 reads CASILTGSGNTIYF. For the CDR3, the DNA is TGTGCCAGCATACTGACAGGGTCTGGAAACACCATATATTTT.

V and J are TRBV28 and TRBJ1-2; 8 bases are a match to TRBD1. V shed 6 bases and J 6 bases; nucleotides not matched to a gene: 12. Germline V gene sequence: CDR1 MDHEN, CDR2 SYDVKM. There are 15 residues in the CDR3. The DNA for the CDR3 is TGTGCCAGCAGCTCAGTCGCAGGGGGCGCGGATGGCTACACCTTC. Translated: CASSSVAGGADGYTF.

The chain uses TRBV4-3 and TRBJ2-5; 9 positions match TRBD2. The length of the CDR3 is 17 residues. Germline V lookup: CDR1 LGHNA, CDR2 YSLEER. Trimming at V came to 0 bases and at J to 2 bases, leaving 7 bases not matched to a gene. CDR3 in amino acids: CASSQDWGLAGQETQYF. CDR3 DNA sequence: TGCGCCAGCAGCCAAGATTGGGGCCTAGCGGGACAAGAGACCCAGTACTTC.

The rearrangement links TRBV7-9 to TRBJ2-7, with a possible D match to TRBD1 (5 bases). V was cut by 1 base and J by 0 bases, with 10 bases left in between. There are 15 residues in the CDR3. Germline loops: CDR1 SEHNR, CDR2 FQNEAQ (reference sequence). DNA for the CDR3: TGTGCCAGCAGCTTAGAGGGGCGTGCCTCCTACGAGCAGTACTTC. Its translation is CASSLEGRASYEQYF. Filled out from reference TRBV7-9 and TRBJ2-7, the complete variable domain reads DTGVSQNPRHKITKRGQNVTFRCDPISEHNRLYWYRQTLGQGPEFLTYFQNEAQLEKSRLLSDRFSAERPKGSFSTLEIQRTEQGDSAMYLCASSLEGRASYEQYFGPGTRLTVT.

The chain uses TRBV21-1 and TRBJ2-2; the table names TRBD1, a call not compared with the DNA. TRBV21-1 is a documented pseudogene. CDR3 length equals 17 residues. CDR3 loop: CASSKGSWGPPTGELFF. The CDR3 nucleotides read TGTGCCAGCAGCAAAGGGAGCTGGGGCCCACCTACCGGGGAGCTGTTTTTT.

The genes are TRBV6-1 and TRBJ2-3; 7 bases agree with TRBD1. Germline trimming cut 0 bases from V and 6 bases from J; bases unmatched to any gene: 6. The CDR3 loop spans 15 amino acids. Germline loops: CDR1 MNHNS, CDR2 SASEGT. CDR3 protein: CASSEAKGASDTQYF. The CDR3 region has the DNA TGTGCCAGCAGTGAAGCTAAGGGGGCGTCGGATACGCAGTATTTT.

CDR3 loop: CASSIQGTGNTIYF. The CDR3 DNA reads TGTGCCAGCAGCATACAGGGGACTGGAAACACCATATATTTT. The chain joins TRBV7-2 to TRBJ1-3; 7 bases agree with TRBD1. J lost 2 bases, V lost 5 bases, and 3 bases had no gene match. CDR3 size: 14 residues. Germline V gene data show CDR1 as SGHTA and CDR2 as FQGNSA.

The chain employs TRBV7-9 and TRBJ2-5; D may be TRBD2 (5 bases). The CDR3 covers 15 residues. Germline values: CDR1 SEHNR, CDR2 FQNEAQ (reference sequence). V gave up 5 bases and J gave up 2 bases, with 15 bases separating them. CDR3 loop: CASSPVGVWQETQYF. DNA of the CDR3: TGTGCCAGCAGCCCCGTGGGAGTCTGGCAAGAGACCCAGTACTTC.

The chain's CDR3 is CASSHRVGEGDTQYF. In nucleotides, the CDR3 is TGTGCCAGCAGCCATAGGGTAGGGGAAGGAGATACGCAGTATTTT. The J gene is TRBJ2-3, the V gene TRBV6-5, with D possibly TRBD1 on 5 matching bases. Germline values: CDR1 MNHEY, CDR2 SVGAGI. V was cut by 6 bases and J by 5 bases, with 18 bases left in between. The CDR3 has 15 residues.

The CDR3 sequence: CASSLSFRVNQPQHF. The CDR3 nucleotides read TGTGCCAGCAGTTTAAGTTTCAGGGTAAATCAGCCCCAGCATTTT. The chain is built from TRBV28 and TRBJ1-5; possibly TRBD1 for D (5 bases). Between the trimmed V and J ends, which lost 2 bases and 4 bases, there was a span of 12 bases. The germline V gene has CDR1 MDHEN and CDR2 SYDVKM. The CDR3 is made up of 15 amino acids.

This clone appeared a few times. The chain links TRBV6-5 to TRBJ2-7, with 7 bases lining up with TRBD1. V shed 2 bases, J shed 6 bases, and the junction held 13 bases outside the gene matches. CDR1 is MNHEY and CDR2 is SVGAGI in the germline V gene. The length of the CDR3 is 16 residues. For the CDR3, the DNA is TGTGCCAGCAGTTACGGCACCGGGACAGTCCGCGGCGAGCAGTACTTC. It codes for CASSYGTGTVRGEQYF.

This chain joins TRBV5-1 and TRBJ1-5, with unresolved D. Germline V lookup: CDR1 SGHRS, CDR2 YFSETQ. V was shortened by 4 bases and J by 0 bases, with 5 bases between the two germline ends. This CDR3 spans 13 amino acids. The CDR3 loop reads CASSLNSNQPQHF. As DNA, the CDR3 is TGCGCCAGCAGCCTTAATAGCAATCAGCCCCAGCATTTT.